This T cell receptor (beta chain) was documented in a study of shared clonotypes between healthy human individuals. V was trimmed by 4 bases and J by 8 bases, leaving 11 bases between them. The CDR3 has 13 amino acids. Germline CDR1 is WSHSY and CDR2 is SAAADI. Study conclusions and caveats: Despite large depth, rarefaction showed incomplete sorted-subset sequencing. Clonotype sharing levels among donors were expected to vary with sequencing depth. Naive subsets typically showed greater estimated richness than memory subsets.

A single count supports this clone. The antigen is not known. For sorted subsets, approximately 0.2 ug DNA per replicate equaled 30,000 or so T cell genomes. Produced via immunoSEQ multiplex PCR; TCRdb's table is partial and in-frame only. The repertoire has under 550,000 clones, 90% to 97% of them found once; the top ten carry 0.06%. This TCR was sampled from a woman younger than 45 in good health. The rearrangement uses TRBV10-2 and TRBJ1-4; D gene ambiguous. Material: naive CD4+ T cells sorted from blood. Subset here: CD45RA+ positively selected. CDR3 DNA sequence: TGCGCCAGCAGTGGGGGAGTAGGCGAAAAACTGTTTTTT. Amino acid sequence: CASSGGVGEKLFF.